This entry concerns a single T cell receptor beta chain. The antigen is undetermined. TCRdb fed the reads into MiXCR, producing one record per CDR3 protein. The sample includes around 100,000 distinct CDR3 sequences, 42% of them seen just once. This entry is derived from a study of T cell repertoires in cytomegalovirus infection. Study-wide context: Indications came from public TCR beta signatures; they pointed to CMV infection and to a matching HLA type. The study's findings and limits: Adding up the frequency of public TCR beta families identified people who carried CMV plus the relevant HLA. HLA-C-restricted CMV-specific TCR beta clonotypes were dominant in the ex vivo response.

The CDR3 has 17 amino acids. Germline CDR1 SEHNR, CDR2 FQNEAQ (reference sequence). V was trimmed by 1 base and J by 3 bases, leaving 16 bases between them. The rearrangement joins TRBV7-9 to TRBJ1-5, with D perhaps matching TRBD1 (5 bases). This specimen consisted of CD8+ T cells from cultured PBMCs, obtained from culture after CMV antigen stimulation. This clonotype was obtained from a human donor in good health (CMV status not recorded). Some clones in this sample may be carry-over from other donors' samples. CDR3 residues: CASSLDGGIPPNQPQHF. CDR3 nucleotides: TGTGCCAGCAGCTTAGATGGGGGAATCCCCCCCAATCAGCCCCAGCATTTT.